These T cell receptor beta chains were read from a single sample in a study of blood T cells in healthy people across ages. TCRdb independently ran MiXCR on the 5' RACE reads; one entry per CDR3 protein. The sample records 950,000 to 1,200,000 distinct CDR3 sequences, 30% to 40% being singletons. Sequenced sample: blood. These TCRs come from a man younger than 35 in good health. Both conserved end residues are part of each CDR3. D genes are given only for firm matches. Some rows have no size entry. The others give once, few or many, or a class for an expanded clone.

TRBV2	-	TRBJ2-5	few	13	CASSAMGQETQYF	TGTGCCAGCAGTGCGATGGGGCAAGAGACCCAGTACTTC
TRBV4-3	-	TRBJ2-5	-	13	CASSQARQESQYF	TGCGCCAGCAGCCAAGCCCGACAAGAGAGCCAGTACTTC
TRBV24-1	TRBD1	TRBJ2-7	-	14	CATSRDSPYNEQYF	TGTGCCACCAGTCGGGACAGCCCTTACAATGAGCAGTACTTC
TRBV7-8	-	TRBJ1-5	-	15	CASSLQESSNQPRHF	TGTGCCAGCAGCCTACAAGAGAGTAGCAATCAGCCCCGGCATTTT
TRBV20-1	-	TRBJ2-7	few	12	CSARTGSYEQYF	TGCAGTGCTAGAACAGGGAGCTACGAGCAGTACTTC
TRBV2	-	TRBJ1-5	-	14	CASSAGFSNQPQHF	TGTGCCAGCAGTGCGGGGTTTAGCAATCAGCCCCAGCATTTT
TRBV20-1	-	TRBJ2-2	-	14	CSARGIQNTGELFF	TGCAGTGCTAGAGGGATACAGAACACCGGGGAGCTGTTTTTT
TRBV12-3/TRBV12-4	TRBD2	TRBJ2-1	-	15	CASSLSGLPYNEQFF	TGTGCCAGCAGCCTCTCGGGACTACCCTACAATGAGCAGTTCTTC
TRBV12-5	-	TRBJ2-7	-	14	CASGYQGLVGEQYF	TGTGCTAGTGGCTACCAGGGTTTAGTTGGAGAGCAGTACTTC
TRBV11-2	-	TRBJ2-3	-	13	CASSPPERDTQYF	TGTGCCAGCAGCCCCCCAGAACGAGATACGCAGTATTTT
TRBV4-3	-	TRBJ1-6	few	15	CASRDTDFYNSPLHF	TGCGCCAGCCGGGACACCGATTTCTATAATTCACCCCTCCACTTT
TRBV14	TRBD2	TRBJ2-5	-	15	CASSYGLAVRNEQYF	TGTGCCAGCAGCTACGGACTAGCTGTTCGCAATGAGCAGTACTTC
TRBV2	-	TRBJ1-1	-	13	CASSAYEGAAAFF	TGTGCCAGCAGCGCTTATGAGGGCGCGGCAGCTTTCTTT
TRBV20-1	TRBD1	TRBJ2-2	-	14	CSALGTGNTGELFF	TGCAGTGCCCTAGGGACAGGGAACACCGGGGAGCTGTTTTTT
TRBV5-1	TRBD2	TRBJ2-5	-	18	CASSLGTGLAGLQETQYF	TGCGCCAGCAGCTTGGGTACGGGACTAGCGGGGCTCCAAGAGACCCAGTACTTC
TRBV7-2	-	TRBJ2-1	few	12	CASSFTWNEQFF	TGTGCCAGCAGCTTTACCTGGAATGAGCAGTTCTTC
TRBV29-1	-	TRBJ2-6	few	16	CSVVEDQRTGANVLTF	TGCAGCGTTGTTGAAGACCAGAGAACTGGGGCCAACGTCCTGACTTTC
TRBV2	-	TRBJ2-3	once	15	CASSQRQPGTDTQYF	TGTGCCAGCAGTCAACGACAGCCAGGCACAGATACGCAGTATTTT
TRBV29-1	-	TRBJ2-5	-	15	CSVEDAGSPQEAQYF	TGCAGCGTTGAAGACGCGGGCAGCCCGCAAGAGGCCCAGTACTTC
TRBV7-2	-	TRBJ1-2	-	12	CASSLTGWGYTF	TGTGCCAGCAGCTTAACAGGATGGGGCTACACCTTC
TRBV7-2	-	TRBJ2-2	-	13	CASSPSETGELFF	TGTGCCAGCAGCCCTAGCGAGACCGGGGAGCTGTTTTTT
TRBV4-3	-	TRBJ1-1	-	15	CASSQDTIMNTEAFF	TGCGCCAGCAGCCAAGATACGATAATGAACACTGAAGCTTTCTTT
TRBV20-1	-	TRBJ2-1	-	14	CAAGAGSSYNEQFF	TGCGCGGCCGGGGCGGGCTCCTCCTACAATGAGCAGTTCTTC
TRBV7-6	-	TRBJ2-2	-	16	CASSREGPTNTGELFF	TGTGCCAGCTCCCGTGAGGGACCTACGAACACCGGGGAGCTGTTTTTT
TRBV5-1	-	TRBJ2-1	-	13	CASRISIDGTQFF	TGCGCCAGCCGCATCTCAATAGACGGGACCCAGTTCTTC
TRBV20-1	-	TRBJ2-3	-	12	CSAPQGSDTQYF	TGCAGTGCTCCCCAGGGGTCAGATACGCAGTATTTT
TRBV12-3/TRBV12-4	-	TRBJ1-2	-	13	CASSLNRVNGYTF	TGTGCCAGCAGCTTGAATAGGGTAAATGGCTACACCTTC
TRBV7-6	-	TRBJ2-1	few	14	CASSATFQGGEQFF	TGTGCCAGCAGCGCCACTTTTCAAGGGGGTGAGCAGTTCTTC
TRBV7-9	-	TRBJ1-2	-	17	CASSFPRGYSLNYGYTF	TGTGCCAGCAGCTTCCCCCGCGGATACAGTTTAAACTATGGCTACACCTTC